The entry that follows covers one T cell receptor beta chain sequence. This clonotype has just a few counts. Its antigen remains undetermined. Per-nucleotide qualities are absent, and no much larger clonotype sits a single base away. This sample was taken from a study of T cell repertoires in cytomegalovirus infection (dated by TCRdb to the late 2010s). Study-level background: Donor HLA type was relevant to the analysis, as public TCR beta signatures indicated carriage of CMV infection together with the matching HLA type.

The paper's findings and limits, for the study overall: Carriers of CMV infection plus the relevant HLA type were discriminated by the cumulative frequency of public TCR beta family members in the study cohort and in an independent approximately 340-donor cohort. The ex vivo response was dominated by HLA-C-restricted CMV-specific TCR beta clonotypes, which also provided the single most frequent clonotype in two of eight donors.

There are 16 amino acids in the CDR3, from cysteine to phenylalanine inclusive. Only CDR3 DNA is held: 48 bases, read in frame from base 1. Trimming accounts for 5 bases at V and 6 bases at J, while the number of junction bases matched to no gene is 13. Via the germline V gene (reference sequence), CDR1 is MNHNY and CDR2 SVGAGI. Sequencing instrument: Illumina HiSeq 1500. The public reads were reprocessed in TCRdb via fastp at Q25 and MiXCR, keeping in-frame beta chains. Rows are combined by CDR3 protein, so each entry shows the most common genes and DNA. Within this sample are 300,000 to 400,000 distinct CDR3 sequences, with 15% to 20% of them counted one time only. The ten largest clones take up approximately 10% of the sample.

The source material was PBMCs. This sequence was found in a human donor in good health (CMV status not recorded). Some clones in this sample may be carry-over from other donors' samples. The rearrangement combines TRBV6-6 with TRBJ2-3; TRBD2 aligns with 8 central bases. CDR3 loop: CASSGRGAGDIDTQYF. Read as DNA, the sequence is TGTGCCAGCAGTGGCCGGGGAGCGGGAGACATCGATACGCAGTATTTT.